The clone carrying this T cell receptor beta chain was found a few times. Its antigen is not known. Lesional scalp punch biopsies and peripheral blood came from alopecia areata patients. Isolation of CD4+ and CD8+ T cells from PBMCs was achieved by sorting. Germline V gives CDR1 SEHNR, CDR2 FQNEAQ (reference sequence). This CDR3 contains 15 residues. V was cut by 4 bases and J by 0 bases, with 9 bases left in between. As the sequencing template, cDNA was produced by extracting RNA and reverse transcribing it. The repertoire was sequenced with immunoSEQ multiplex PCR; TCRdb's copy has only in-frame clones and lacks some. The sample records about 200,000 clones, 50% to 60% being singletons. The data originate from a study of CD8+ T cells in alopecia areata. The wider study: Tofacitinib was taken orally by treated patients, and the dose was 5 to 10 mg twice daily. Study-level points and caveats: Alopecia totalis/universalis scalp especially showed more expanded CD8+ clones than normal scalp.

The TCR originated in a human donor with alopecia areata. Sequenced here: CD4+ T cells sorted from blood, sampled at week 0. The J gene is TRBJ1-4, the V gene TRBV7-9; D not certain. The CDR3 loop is CASSYEGATNEKLFF. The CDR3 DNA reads TGTGCCAGCAGCTATGAAGGCGCAACTAATGAAAAACTGTTTTTT.